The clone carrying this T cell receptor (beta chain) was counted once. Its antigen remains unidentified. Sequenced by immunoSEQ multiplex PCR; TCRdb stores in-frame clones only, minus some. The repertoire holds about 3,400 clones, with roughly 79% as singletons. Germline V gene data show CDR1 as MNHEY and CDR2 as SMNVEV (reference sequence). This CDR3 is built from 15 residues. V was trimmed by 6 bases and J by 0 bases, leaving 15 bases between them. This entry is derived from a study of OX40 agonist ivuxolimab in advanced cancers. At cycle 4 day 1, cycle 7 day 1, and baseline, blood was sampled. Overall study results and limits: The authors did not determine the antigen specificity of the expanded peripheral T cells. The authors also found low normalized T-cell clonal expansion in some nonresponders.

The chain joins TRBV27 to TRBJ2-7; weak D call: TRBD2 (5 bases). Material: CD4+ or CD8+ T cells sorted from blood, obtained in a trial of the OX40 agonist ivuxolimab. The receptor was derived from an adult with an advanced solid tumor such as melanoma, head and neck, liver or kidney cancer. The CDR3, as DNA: TGTGCCAGCAGGGCGAGAGCGGTTAGCTCCTACGAGCAGTACTTC. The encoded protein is CASRARAVSSYEQYF.